This TCR gamma chain appears in the sequencing data of a study of γδ T cells in repeated Plasmodium falciparum infection. Sequencing covered both gamma and delta TCR chains per sample. TCRdb processed the multiplex PCR reads again with the CATT caller. The sample records about 30,000 gamma-chain clones, under 1.5% being singletons. CDR1 is EGSTGY and CDR2 is YDSYTSSV in the germline V gene. Trimming removed 3 bases from V and 5 bases from J; junction bases left unmatched: 7. The CDR3 spans 13 residues. Bulk repertoires came from Vgamma9/Vdelta2+ or Vdelta2-negative gammadelta T cells flow-sorted from PBMC. The sample holds a few counts of this clone. TCRdb's protein, taken from a much larger clone, differs from this DNA's translation at residue 6, likely owing to a read error; the protein displayed comes from the DNA.

The receptor comes from a pool of human donors (malaria-infected and uninfected, not separated). This sequence joins TRGV4 and TRGJ1 or TRGJ2. The J gene is absent in TCRdb and was assigned here via DNA matching to germline. Sequenced material: gamma-delta T cells from blood. CDR3: CATWDIPHYKKLF. In nucleotides, the CDR3 is TGTGCCACCTGGGATATCCCCCATTATAAGAAACTCTTT.